This T cell receptor (beta chain) is from a study of shared T cell receptors in the human thymus. The V gene end was trimmed by 5 bases and the J gene end by 7 bases; junction bases not matched to a gene: 8. This CDR3 comprises 16 residues. Germline lookup yields CDR1 MDHEN and CDR2 SYDVKM. Sequenced by immunoSEQ multiplex PCR; TCRdb stores in-frame clones only, minus some. The sample shows hundreds of thousands of clones, 78% of them seen only once. The same sample was also studied in work on human thymus T cells. That paper adds: Thymic samples were excised during corrective heart operations.

Material: thymocytes. The source is a boy younger than two with a congenital heart defect. This rearrangement joins TRBV28 to TRBJ2-2; TRBD2 aligns across 12 bases. CDR3 DNA: TGTGCCAGCAGTGCGGACCTACTAGCGGGGGGCGGGGAGCTGTTTTTT. This gives the protein CASSADLLAGGGELFF.